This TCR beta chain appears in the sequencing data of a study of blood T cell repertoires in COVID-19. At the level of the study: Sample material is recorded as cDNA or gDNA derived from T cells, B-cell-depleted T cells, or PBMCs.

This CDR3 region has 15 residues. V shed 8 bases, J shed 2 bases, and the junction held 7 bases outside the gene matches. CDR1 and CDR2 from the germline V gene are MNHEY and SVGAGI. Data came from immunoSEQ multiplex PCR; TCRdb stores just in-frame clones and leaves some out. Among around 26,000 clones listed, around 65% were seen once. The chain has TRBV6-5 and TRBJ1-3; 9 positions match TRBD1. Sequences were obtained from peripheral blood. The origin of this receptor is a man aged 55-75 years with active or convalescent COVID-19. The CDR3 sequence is CASSGQGTTGNTIYF. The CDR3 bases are TGTGCCAGCTCTGGACAGGGGACGACTGGAAACACCATATATTTT.